This TCR beta chain was observed in a study of human T cells and chemical hapten exposure. This clonotype was detected ten times or more. Each CDR3 protein gets one entry after TCRdb re-called the RACE reads with MiXCR. This sample has under 100,000 distinct CDR3 sequences, with more than 8.5% found just once. Stated time point: patch test 2, 6 weeks after DPC sensitization. Documented treatment: therapeutic diphenylcyclopropenone sensitization with weekly scalp DPC. Sequencing was performed on whole blood, taken in connection with sensitization to the hapten diphenylcyclopropenone (DPC). The TCR originated in a woman in her thirties with alopecia areata. Some clones in this sample may be carry-over from other donors' samples.

CDR3 amino acids: CASTPGGGRSYGYTF. The CDR3 DNA reads TGTGCCAGCACCCCAGGGGGGGGACGAAGCTATGGCTACACCTTC. V usage is TRBV5-4 and J usage is TRBJ1-2, with TRBD1 matching 7 bases. This CDR3 has 15 amino acids. The junction had 12 bases not matched to a gene; V was cut back by 6 bases and J by 4 bases. Germline CDR1 and CDR2: SGHNT and YYREEE (reference sequence).